The 6 T cell receptor beta chains below were found in one sample sequenced in a study of graft-versus-host responses after intestinal transplantation. Repertoires were generated with immunoSEQ multiplex PCR, while TCRdb's copy carries only in-frame clones and drops some. The sample shows over 85,000 clones, about 94% of them seen only once. The antigens these receptors bind are not known. The sample in question was unstimulated CD4+ T cells sorted from spleen or lymph node cells, obtained before transplant. These TCRs come from a human donor who was the organ donor for an intestinal transplant.

The V and J genes are TRBV19 and TRBJ2-7, with D perhaps TRBD2 (6 bases). The CDR3 contains 14 residues. Trimming left V 4 bases short and J 6 bases short, with 16 bases between. Germline CDR1 reads LNHDA; CDR2 reads SQIVND (reference sequence). The chain's CDR3 is CASSTPARGTEQYF. The CDR3 DNA reads TGTGCCAGTAGTACCCCGGCGCGGGGCACCGAGCAGTACTTC.

The chain links TRBV9 to TRBJ2-3; 9 bases line up with TRBD2. Germline V gives CDR1 SGDLS, CDR2 YYNGEE. Trimming at V came to 3 bases and at J to 6 bases, leaving 14 bases not matched to a gene. The CDR3 loop spans 17 amino acids. CDR3 sequence: CASSGTLAGGPGDTQYF. The CDR3 region has the DNA TGTGCCAGCAGCGGTACGCTCGCGGGGGGGCCGGGTGATACGCAGTATTTT.

V gene TRBV11-3 combines with J gene TRBJ1-4; D may be TRBD1 (5 bases). Per the germline V gene, CDR1 is SGHNT and CDR2 is YENEEA. The CDR3 is 16 residues long. V lost 1 base and J 6 bases, leaving 15 bases between the germline ends. DNA for the CDR3: TGTGCCAGCAGCTTAGTTTCCTCAACGGGGGATGAAAAACTGTTTTTT. This gives the protein CASSLVSSTGDEKLFF. Full variable domain (remainder filled in from reference TRBV11-3 and TRBJ1-4): EAGVVQSPRYKIIEKKQPVAFWCNPISGHNTLYWYLQNLGQGPELLIRYENEEAVDDSQLPKDRFSAERLKGVDSTLKIQPAELGDSAVYLCASSLVSSTGDEKLFFGSGTQLSVL.

V and J are TRBV5-1 and TRBJ2-4; no firm D call. In germline, CDR1 is SGHRS, CDR2 YFSETQ. The CDR3 has 14 residues. Trimming took 0 bases from V and 7 from J, leaving 11 bases between them. The chain's CDR3 is CASSLASVPNIQYF. For the CDR3, the DNA is TGCGCCAGCAGCTTGGCCAGCGTCCCCAACATTCAGTACTTC.

V and J are TRBV9 and TRBJ2-7; the D is unclear. CDR1 and CDR2 from the germline V gene are SGDLS and YYNGEE. There are 14 residues in the CDR3. V was trimmed by 4 bases and J by 2 bases, leaving 13 bases between them. CDR3 residues: CASSLGPGTYEQYF. The CDR3, as DNA: TGTGCCAGCAGCTTAGGCCCTGGGACCTACGAGCAGTACTTC. Full variable domain (outside the CDR3, taken from reference TRBV9 and TRBJ2-7): DSGVTQTPKHLITATGQRVTLRCSPRSGDLSVYWYQQSLDQGLQFLIQYYNGEERAKGNILERFSAQQFPDLHSELNLSSLELGDSALYFCASSLGPGTYEQYFGPGTRLTVT.

This chain connects TRBV19 to TRBJ2-1; TRBD1 matches at 8 bases. J gave up 6 bases and V 9 bases, and 10 bases lay outside the gene matches. In germline, CDR1 is LNHDA, CDR2 SQIVND (reference sequence). The CDR3 totals 14 residues. In DNA form, the CDR3 reads TGTGCCAGCGTAAAAGCGACAGGGGTCAATGAGCAGTTCTTC. This translates into CASVKATGVNEQFF.